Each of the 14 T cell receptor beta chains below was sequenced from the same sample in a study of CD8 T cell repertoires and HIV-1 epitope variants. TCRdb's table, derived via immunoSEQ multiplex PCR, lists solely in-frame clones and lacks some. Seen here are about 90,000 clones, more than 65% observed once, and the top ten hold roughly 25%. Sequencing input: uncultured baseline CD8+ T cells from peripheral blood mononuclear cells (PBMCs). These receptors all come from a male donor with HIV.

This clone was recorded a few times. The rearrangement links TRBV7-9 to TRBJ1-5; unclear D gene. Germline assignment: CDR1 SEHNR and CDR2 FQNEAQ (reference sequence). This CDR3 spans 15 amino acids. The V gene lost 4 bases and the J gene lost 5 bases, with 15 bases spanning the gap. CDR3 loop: CASSSTGSLDQPQHF. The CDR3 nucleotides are TGTGCCAGCAGCTCCACGGGGTCTTTAGATCAGCCCCAGCATTTT. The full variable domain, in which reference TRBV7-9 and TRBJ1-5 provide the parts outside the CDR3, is DTGVSQNPRHKITKRGQNVTFRCDPISEHNRLYWYRQTLGQGPEFLTYFQNEAQLEKSRLLSDRFSAERPKGSFSTLEIQRTEQGDSAMYLCASSSTGSLDQPQHFGDGTRLSIL.

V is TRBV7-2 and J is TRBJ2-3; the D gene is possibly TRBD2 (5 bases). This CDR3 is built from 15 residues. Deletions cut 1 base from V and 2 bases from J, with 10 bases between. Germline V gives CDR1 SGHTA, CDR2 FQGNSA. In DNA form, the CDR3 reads TGTGCCAGCAGCTTAGAGACGGGGTTCACAGATACGCAGTATTTT. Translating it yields CASSLETGFTDTQYF.

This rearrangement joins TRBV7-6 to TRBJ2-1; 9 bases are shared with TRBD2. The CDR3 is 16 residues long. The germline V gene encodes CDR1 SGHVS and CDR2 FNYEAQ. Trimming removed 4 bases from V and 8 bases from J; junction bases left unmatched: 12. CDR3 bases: TGTGCCAGCAGCTCCTACCTAGCGGGACTGGTCCATGAGCAGTTCTTC. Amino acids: CASSSYLAGLVHEQFF.

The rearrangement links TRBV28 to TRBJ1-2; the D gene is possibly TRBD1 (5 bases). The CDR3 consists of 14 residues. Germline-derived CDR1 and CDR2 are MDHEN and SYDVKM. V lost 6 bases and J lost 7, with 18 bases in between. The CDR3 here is CASSGTVGMPGYTF. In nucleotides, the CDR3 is TGTGCCAGCAGCGGGACGGTTGGGATGCCTGGCTACACCTTC.

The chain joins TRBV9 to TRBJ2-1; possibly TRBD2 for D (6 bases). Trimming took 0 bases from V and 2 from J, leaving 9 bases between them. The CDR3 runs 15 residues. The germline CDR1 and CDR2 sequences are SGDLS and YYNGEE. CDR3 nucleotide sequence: TGTGCCAGCAGCGTAGAGCCTAGCGCCTACAATGAGCAGTTCTTC. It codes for CASSVEPSAYNEQFF.

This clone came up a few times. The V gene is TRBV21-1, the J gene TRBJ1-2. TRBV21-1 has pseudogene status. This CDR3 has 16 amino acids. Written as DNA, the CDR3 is TGTGCCAGCAGCCCGGGGGGCAGATCATTTAACTATGGCTACACCTTC. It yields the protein CASSPGGRSFNYGYTF.

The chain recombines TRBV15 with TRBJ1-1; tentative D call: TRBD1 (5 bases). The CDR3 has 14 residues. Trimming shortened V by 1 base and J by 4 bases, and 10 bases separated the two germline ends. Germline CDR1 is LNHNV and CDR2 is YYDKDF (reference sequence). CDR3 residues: CATSRAGGSTEAFF. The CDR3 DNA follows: TGTGCCACCAGCAGAGCCGGGGGGAGCACTGAAGCTTTCTTT.

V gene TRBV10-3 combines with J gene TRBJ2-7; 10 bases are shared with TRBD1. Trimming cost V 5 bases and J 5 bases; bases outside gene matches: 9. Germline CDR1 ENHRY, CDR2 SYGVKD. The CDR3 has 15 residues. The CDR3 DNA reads TGTGCCATCAGTAGCCGGACAGGGGGATCGGACGAGCAGTACTTC. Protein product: CAISSRTGGSDEQYF.

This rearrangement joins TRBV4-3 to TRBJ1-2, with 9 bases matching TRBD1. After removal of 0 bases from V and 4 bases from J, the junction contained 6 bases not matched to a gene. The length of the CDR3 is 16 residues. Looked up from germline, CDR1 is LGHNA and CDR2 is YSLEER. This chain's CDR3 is CASSQDRTGASYGYTF. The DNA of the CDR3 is TGCGCCAGCAGCCAAGATCGGACAGGGGCCAGCTATGGCTACACCTTC.

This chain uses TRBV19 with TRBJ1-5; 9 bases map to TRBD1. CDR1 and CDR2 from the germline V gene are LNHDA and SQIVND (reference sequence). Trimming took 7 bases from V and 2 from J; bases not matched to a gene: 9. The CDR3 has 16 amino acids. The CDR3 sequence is CASTLTRQGGNQPQHF. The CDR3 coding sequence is TGTGCCAGTACCCTCACACGACAGGGGGGCAATCAGCCCCAGCATTTT.

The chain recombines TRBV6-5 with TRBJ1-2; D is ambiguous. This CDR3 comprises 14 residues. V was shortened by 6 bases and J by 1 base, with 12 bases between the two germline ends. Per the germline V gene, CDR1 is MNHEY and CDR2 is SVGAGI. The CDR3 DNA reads TGTGCCAGCAGCCCCGTCGTAGTTAACTATGGCTACACCTTC. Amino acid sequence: CASSPVVVNYGYTF.

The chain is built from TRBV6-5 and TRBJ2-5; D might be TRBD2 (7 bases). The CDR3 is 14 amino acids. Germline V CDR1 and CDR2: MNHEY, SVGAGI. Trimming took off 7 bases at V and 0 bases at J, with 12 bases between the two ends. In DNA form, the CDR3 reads TGTGCCAGCAAAGAGGGGGGGTACCAAGAGACCCAGTACTTC. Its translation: CASKEGGYQETQYF.

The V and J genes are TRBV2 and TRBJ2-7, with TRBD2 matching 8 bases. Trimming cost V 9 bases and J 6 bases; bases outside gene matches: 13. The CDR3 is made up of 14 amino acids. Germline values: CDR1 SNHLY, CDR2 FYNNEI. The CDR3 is CASSTGTRFPEQYF. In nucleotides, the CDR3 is TGTGCCAGTTCAACCGGGACTAGATTCCCCGAGCAGTACTTC.

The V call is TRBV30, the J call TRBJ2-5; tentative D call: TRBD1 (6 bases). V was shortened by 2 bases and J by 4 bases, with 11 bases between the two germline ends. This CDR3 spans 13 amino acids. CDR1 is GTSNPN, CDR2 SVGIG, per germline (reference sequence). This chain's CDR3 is CAWSPQGRETQYF. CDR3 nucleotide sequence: TGTGCCTGGAGTCCACAGGGTAGAGAGACCCAGTACTTC.